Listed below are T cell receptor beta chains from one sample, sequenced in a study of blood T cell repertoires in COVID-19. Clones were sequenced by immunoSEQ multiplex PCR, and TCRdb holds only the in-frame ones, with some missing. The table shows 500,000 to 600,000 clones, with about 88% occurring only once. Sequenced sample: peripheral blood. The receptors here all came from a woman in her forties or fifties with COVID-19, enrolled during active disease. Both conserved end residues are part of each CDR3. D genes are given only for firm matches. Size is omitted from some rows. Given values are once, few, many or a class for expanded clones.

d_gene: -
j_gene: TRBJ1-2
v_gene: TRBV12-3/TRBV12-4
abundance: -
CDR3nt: TGTGCCAGCAGTTCGGGAGAGAACTATGGCTACACCTTC
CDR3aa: CASSSGENYGYTF

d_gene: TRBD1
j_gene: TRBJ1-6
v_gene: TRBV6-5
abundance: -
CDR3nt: TGTGCCAGCAGTTACCCAAGACAGGGAAAGTGGTCCCTCCACTTT
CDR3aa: CASSYPRQGKWSLHF

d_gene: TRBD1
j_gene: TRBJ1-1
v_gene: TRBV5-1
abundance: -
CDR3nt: TGCGCCAGCAGCTTGTTTTATGGGACAGGGGGCCTGAACACTGAAGCTTTCTTT
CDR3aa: CASSLFYGTGGLNTEAFF

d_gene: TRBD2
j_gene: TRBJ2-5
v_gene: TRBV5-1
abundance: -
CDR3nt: TGCGCCAGCAGCAGGTCTAGCGGGGGCCAAGAGACCCAGTACTTC
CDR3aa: CASSRSSGGQETQYF

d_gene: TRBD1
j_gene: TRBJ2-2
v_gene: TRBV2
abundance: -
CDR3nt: TGTGCCAGCAGTCCTCTCGGGACAGGGTCGATCGGGGAGCTGTTTTTT
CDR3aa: CASSPLGTGSIGELFF

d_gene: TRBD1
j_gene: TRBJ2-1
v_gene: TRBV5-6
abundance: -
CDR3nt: TGTGCCAGCAGGGACAGGGGGATGGATGAGCAGTTCTTC
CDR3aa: CASRDRGMDEQFF

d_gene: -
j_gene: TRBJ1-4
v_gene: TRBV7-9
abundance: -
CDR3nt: TGTGCCAGCAGCTTAGCGCCCGGGAGTAGGGAAAAACTGTTTTTT
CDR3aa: CASSLAPGSREKLFF

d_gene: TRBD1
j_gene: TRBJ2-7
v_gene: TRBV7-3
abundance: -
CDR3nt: TGTGCCAGCAGCCCGACCCGGGACAGTTTCTACGAGCAGTACTTC
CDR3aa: CASSPTRDSFYEQYF

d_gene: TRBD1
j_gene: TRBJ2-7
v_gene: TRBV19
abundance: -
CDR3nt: TGTGCCAGTAGTATCGTAGGGACAGGAGGCTACGAGCAGTACTTC
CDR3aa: CASSIVGTGGYEQYF

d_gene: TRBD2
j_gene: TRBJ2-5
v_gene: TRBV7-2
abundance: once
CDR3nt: TGTGCCAGCAGCTTAGCCGGACTAGCGATCGGGGAGACCCAGTACTTC
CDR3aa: CASSLAGLAIGETQYF

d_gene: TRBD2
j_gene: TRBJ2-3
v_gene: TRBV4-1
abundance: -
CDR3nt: TGCGCCAGCAGCCAAGTGGGACTAGCGGGGACAGATACGCAGTATTTT
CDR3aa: CASSQVGLAGTDTQYF

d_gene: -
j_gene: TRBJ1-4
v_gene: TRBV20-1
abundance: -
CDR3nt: TGCAGTGCCCTGGAAAAACTGTTTTTT
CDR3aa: CSALEKLFF

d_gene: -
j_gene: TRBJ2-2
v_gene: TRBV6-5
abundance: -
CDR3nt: TGTGCCAGCAGTTCAGGGCCTTCGTTCACCGGGGAGCTGTTTTTT
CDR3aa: CASSSGPSFTGELFF

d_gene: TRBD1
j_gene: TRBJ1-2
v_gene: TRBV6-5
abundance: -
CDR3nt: TGTGCCAGCAGTTTTACGACAGGGACCTATGGCTACACCTTC
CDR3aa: CASSFTTGTYGYTF

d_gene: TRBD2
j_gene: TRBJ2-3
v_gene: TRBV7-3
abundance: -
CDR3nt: TGTGCCAGCAGTCAAACTAGCGGGCACGAAGATACGCAGTATTTT
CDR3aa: CASSQTSGHEDTQYF

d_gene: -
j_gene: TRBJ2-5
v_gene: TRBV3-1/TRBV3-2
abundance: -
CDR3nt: TGTGCCAGCACGCACAGGGAAAAAGAGACCCAGTACTTC
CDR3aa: CASTHREKETQYF

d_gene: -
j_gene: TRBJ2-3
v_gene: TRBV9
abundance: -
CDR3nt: TGTGCCAGCAGCGTAAACAGGGATTCCCTCACAGATACGCAGTATTTT
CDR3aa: CASSVNRDSLTDTQYF

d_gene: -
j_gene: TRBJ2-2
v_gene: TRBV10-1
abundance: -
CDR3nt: TGCGCCAGCAGTGAGACAGGGCGGCCCGGGGAGCTGTTTTTT
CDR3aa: CASSETGRPGELFF

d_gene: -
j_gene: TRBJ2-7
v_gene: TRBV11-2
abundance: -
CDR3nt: TGTGCCAGCAGCCCCTATCACGAGCAGTACTTC
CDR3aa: CASSPYHEQYF

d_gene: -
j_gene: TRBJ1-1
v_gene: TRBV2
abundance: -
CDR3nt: TGTGCCAGCAGTGCGGCAGGGGCGGCCACTGAAGCTTTCTTT
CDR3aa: CASSAAGAATEAFF

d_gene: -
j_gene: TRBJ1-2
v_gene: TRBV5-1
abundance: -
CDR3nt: TGCGCCAGCAGCACCCGCGGAGGGGGAGGGTATGGCTACACCTTC
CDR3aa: CASSTRGGGGYGYTF

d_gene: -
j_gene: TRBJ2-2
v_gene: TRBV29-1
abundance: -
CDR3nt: TGCAGCGTTGGATACAGGAACACCGGGGAGCTGTTTTTT
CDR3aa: CSVGYRNTGELFF

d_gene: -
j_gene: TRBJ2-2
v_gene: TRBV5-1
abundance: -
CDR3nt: TGCGCCAGCAGCATGGGACATAACGAGGGCACCGGGGAGCTGTTTTTT
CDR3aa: CASSMGHNEGTGELFF

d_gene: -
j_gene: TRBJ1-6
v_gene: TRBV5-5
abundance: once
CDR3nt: TGTGCCAGCAGCCTACTGGACAGTTGGGGTTCACCCCTCCACTTT
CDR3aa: CASSLLDSWGSPLHF

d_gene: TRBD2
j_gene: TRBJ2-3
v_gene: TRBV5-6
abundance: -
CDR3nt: TGTGCCAGCAGCCCGGGACTAGCGGGCATAGATACGCAGTATTTT
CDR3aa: CASSPGLAGIDTQYF

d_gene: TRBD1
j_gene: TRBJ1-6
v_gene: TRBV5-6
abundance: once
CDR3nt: TGTGCCAGCAGCCTCAACAGGGGAAGTTCACCCCTCCACTTT
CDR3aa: CASSLNRGSSPLHF

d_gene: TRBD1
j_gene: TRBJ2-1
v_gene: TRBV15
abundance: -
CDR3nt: TGTGCCACCAGCACCCGGGACAGGCACAATGAGCAGTTCTTC
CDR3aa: CATSTRDRHNEQFF

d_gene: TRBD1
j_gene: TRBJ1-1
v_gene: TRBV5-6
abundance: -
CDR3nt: TGTGCCAGCAGCTTTCGACAGGGAGCCGCGGAAGCTTTCTTT
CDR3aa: CASSFRQGAAEAFF

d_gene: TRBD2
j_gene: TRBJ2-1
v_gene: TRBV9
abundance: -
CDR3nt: TGTGCCAGCAGCGGCGGGACTAGCGGTGACAATGAGCAGTTCTTC
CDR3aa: CASSGGTSGDNEQFF

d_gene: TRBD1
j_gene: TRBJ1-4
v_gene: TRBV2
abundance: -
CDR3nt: TGTGCCAGCAGTGTGGGGACAGGAAGGGAAAAACTGTTTTTT
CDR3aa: CASSVGTGREKLFF

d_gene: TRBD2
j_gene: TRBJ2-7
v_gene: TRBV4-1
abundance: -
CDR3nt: TGCGCCAGCAGCCAAGAAATGGTAGCGGGGGCCTACGAGCAGTACTTC
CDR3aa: CASSQEMVAGAYEQYF

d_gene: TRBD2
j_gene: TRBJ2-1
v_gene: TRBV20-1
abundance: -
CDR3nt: TGCAGTGCTAGTAGCGGGGGCTTCTACAATGAGCAGTTCTTC
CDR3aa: CSASSGGFYNEQFF

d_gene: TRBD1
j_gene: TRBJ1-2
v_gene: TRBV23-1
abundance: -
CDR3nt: TGCGCCAGCCGCCGGTCGGGACAGGGTGGCGGGGCTGGCTACACCTTC
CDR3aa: CASRRSGQGGGAGYTF

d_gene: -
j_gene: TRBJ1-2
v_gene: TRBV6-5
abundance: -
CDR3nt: TGTGCCAGCGGGCAGGGCTCGTATGGCTACACCTTC
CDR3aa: CASGQGSYGYTF

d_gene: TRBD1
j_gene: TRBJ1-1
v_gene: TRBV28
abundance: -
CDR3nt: TGTGCCAGCAGTTCCCCAGGGACAGGGGGAACTGAAGCTTTCTTT
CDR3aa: CASSSPGTGGTEAFF

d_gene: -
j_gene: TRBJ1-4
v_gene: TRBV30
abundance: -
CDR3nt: TGTGCCTGGAGTCCCACCTTGCCGGTTTACGGGGTCCCTAATGAAAAACTGTTTTTT
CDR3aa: CAWSPTLPVYGVPNEKLFF